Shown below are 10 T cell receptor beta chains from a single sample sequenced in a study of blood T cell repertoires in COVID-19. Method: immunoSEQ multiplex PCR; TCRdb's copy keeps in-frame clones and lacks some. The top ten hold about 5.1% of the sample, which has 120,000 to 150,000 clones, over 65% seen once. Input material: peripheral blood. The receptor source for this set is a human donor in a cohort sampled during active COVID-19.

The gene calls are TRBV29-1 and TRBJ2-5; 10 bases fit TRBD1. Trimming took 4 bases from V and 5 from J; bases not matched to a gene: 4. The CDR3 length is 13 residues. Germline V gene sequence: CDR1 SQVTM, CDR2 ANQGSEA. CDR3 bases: TGCAGCGTTGCCCCGACAGGGGGCGAGACCCAGTACTTC. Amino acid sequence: CSVAPTGGETQYF.

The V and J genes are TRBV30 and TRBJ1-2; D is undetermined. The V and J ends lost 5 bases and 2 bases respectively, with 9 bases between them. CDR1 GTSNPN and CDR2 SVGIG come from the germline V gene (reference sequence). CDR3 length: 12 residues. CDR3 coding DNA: TGTGCCTGGGCGGGAGGGAACTATGGCTACACCTTC. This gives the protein CAWAGGNYGYTF.

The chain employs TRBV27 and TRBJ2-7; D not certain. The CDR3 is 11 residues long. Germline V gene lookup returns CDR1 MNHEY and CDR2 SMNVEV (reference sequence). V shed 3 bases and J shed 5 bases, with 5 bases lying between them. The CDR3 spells CASSFIDEQYF. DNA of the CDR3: TGTGCCAGCAGTTTTATCGACGAGCAGTACTTC.

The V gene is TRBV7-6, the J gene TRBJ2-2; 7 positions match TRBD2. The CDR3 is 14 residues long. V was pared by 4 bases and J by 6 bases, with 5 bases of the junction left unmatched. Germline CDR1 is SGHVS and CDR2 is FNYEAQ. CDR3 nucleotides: TGTGCCAGCAGCTCCTCAGGGAGGGCCGGGGAGCTGTTTTTT. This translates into CASSSSGRAGELFF.

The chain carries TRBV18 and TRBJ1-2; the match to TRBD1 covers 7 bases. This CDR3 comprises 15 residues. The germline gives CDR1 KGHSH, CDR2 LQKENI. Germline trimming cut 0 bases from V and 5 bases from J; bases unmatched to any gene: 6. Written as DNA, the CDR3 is TGTGCCAGCTCACCACCCGGGACAGACAATTATGGCTACACCTTC. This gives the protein CASSPPGTDNYGYTF. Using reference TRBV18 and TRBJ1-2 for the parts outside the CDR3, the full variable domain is NAGVMQNPRHLVRRRGQEARLRCSPMKGHSHVYWYRQLPEEGLKFMVYLQKENIIDESGMPKERFSAEFPKEGPSILRIQQVVRGDSAAYFCASSPPGTDNYGYTFGSGTRLTVV.

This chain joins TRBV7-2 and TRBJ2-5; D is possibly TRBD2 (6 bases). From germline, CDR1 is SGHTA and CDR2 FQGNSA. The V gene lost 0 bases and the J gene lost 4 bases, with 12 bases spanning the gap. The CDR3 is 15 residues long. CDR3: CASSLAGTEIETQYF. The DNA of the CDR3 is TGTGCCAGCAGCTTAGCAGGGACTGAAATAGAGACCCAGTACTTC.

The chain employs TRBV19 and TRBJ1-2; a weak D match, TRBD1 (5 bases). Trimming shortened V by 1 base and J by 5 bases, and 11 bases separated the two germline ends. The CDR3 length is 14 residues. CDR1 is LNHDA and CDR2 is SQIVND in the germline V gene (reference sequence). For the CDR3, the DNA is TGTGCCAGTAGTATAGGGAGAGGGACTTATGGCTACACCTTC. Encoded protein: CASSIGRGTYGYTF.

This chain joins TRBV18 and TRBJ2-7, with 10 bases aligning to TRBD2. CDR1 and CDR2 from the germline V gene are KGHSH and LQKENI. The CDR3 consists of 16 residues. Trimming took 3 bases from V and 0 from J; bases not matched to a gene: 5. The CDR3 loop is CASSPLASGSSYEQYV. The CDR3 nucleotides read TGTGCCAGCTCACCCCTAGCTAGCGGGAGCTCCTACGAGCAGTACGTC.

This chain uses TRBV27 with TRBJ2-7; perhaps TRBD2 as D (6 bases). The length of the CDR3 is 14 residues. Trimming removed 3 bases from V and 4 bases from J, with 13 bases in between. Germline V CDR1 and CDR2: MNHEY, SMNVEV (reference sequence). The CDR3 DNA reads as TGTGCCAGCAGTTTGGGGCGGAGGGGATACGAGCAGTACGTC. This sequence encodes CASSLGRRGYEQYV.

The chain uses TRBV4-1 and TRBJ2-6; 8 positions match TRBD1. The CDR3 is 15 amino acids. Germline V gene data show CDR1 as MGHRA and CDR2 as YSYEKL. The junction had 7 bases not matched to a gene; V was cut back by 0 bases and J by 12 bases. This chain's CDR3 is CASSQDGQGESVLTF. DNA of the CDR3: TGCGCCAGCAGCCAAGACGGACAGGGCGAGAGCGTCCTGACTTTC.